This TCR beta chain is from a study of blood T cells in healthy people across ages. The sample holds a few counts of this clonotype. A second PCR, run for roughly 7 to 11 cycles, used a sample-barcoded 5' primer plus a J-beta primer mix. TCRdb re-called the 5' RACE reads with MiXCR, one entry per CDR3 protein. The data hold 1,100,000 or so distinct CDR3 sequences, with 40% to 50% observed a single time. V was trimmed by 4 bases and J by 7 bases, leaving 7 bases between them. CDR3 length: 11 residues. Germline CDR1 and CDR2: LNHDA and SQIVND (reference sequence). The chain has TRBV19 and TRBJ1-2, with unresolved D. The sequencing input was blood. The receptor was isolated from a woman aged 60-75 years in good health. The CDR3 reads CASSTGSGYTF. Here the CDR3 DNA reads TGTGCCAGTAGTACCGGCAGTGGCTACACCTTC. Using reference TRBV19 and TRBJ1-2 for the parts outside the CDR3, the full variable domain is DGGITQSPKYLFRKEGQNVTLSCEQNLNHDAMYWYRQDPGQGLRLIYYSQIVNDFQKGDIAEGYSVSREKKESFPLTVTSAQKNPTAFYLCASSTGSGYTFGSGTRLTVV.